The 30 T cell receptor beta chains presented below share a single source sample, sequenced in a study of blood T cell repertoires in COVID-19. Clones were read by immunoSEQ multiplex PCR, and TCRdb kept only the in-frame ones, dropping some. The sample shows around 390,000 clones, approximately 90% of them seen only once. Specimen: PBMCs or T cells enriched from blood (not recorded which). These receptors all come from a woman in her forties or fifties who had recovered from COVID-19.

The chain recombines TRBV19 with TRBJ1-3; D may be TRBD1 (6 bases). Germline-derived CDR1 and CDR2 are LNHDA and SQIVND (reference sequence). Trimming took 1 base from V and 0 from J, leaving 7 bases between them. The CDR3 is 15 residues long. CDR3: CASSIGGLSGNTIYF. CDR3 in DNA: TGTGCCAGTAGTATAGGGGGGCTCTCTGGAAACACCATATATTTT.

The chain has TRBV7-8 and TRBJ2-1, with 8 positions matching TRBD2. Germline V gene data show CDR1 as SGHVS and CDR2 as FQNEAQ. J was trimmed by 8 bases and V by 5 bases; bases with no gene match: 17. The CDR3 spans 17 residues. The CDR3 sequence is CASSPSGGQAGSHEQFF. The CDR3, as DNA: TGTGCCAGCAGCCCAAGCGGGGGCCAGGCTGGATCCCATGAGCAGTTCTTC.

The chain is built from TRBV3-1 (or the pseudogene TRBV3-2) and TRBJ1-2; D unresolved. The CDR3 covers 15 residues. Per the germline V gene, CDR1 is LGHDT and CDR2 is YNNKEL (reference sequence). Trimming pared 1 base from V and 4 bases from J, leaving 13 bases between. In nucleotides, the CDR3 is TGTGCCAGCAGCCAAGGAGGGCTAGAGGGCTATGGCTACACCTTC. This sequence encodes CASSQGGLEGYGYTF.

This rearrangement joins TRBV20-1 to TRBJ1-3; no reliable D call. The germline V gene encodes CDR1 DFQATT and CDR2 SNEGSKA (reference sequence). This CDR3 has 11 amino acids. V was pared by 5 bases and J by 1 base, with 3 bases between. CDR3 coding DNA: TGCAGTGCTCCTTCTGGAAACACCATATATTTT. Translated: CSAPSGNTIYF.

The rearrangement links TRBV5-8 to TRBJ2-2; 8 bases align to TRBD2. V dropped 4 bases and J dropped 2; count of bases not matched to a gene: 4. The CDR3 totals 15 residues. Per germline, CDR1 SGHTS and CDR2 YDEGEE. CDR3 residues: CASSMTSANTGELFF. The CDR3 DNA follows: TGTGCCAGCAGCATGACTAGCGCCAACACCGGGGAGCTGTTTTTT.

The chain combines TRBV29-1 with TRBJ2-5; possible D gene TRBD2, 5 bases. This CDR3 has 14 amino acids. Germline CDR1 is SQVTM and CDR2 is ANQGSEA. The V end was cut by 5 bases, the J end by 2 bases, with 15 bases between. The CDR3 spells CSVYLLAMQETQYF. Written as DNA, the CDR3 is TGCAGCGTTTACCTCCTAGCCATGCAAGAGACCCAGTACTTC. Variable domain in full (rest from reference TRBV29-1 and TRBJ2-5): SAVISQKPSRDICQRGTSLTIQCQVDSQVTMMFWYRQQPGQSLTLIATANQGSEATYESGFVIDKFPISRPNLTFSTLTVSNMSPEDSSIYLCSVYLLAMQETQYFGPGTRLLVL.

The CDR3 loop is CASRGTVHQPQHF. The CDR3 DNA follows: TGTGCCAGCAGAGGGACAGTCCATCAGCCCCAGCATTTT. The V gene is TRBV12-3 or TRBV12-4, the J gene TRBJ1-5, with 7 bases identical to TRBD1. J lost 5 bases, V lost 6 bases, and 4 bases had no gene match. The CDR3 length is 13 residues.

The chain joins TRBV6-5 to TRBJ2-2; 7 bases align to TRBD2. This CDR3 spans 14 amino acids. Germline CDR1 MNHEY, CDR2 SVGAGI. The V gene end was trimmed by 6 bases and the J gene end by 4 bases; junction bases not matched to a gene: 5. CDR3 residues: CASRVGLFTGELFF. The CDR3 DNA reads TGTGCCAGCAGGGTGGGACTATTCACCGGGGAGCTGTTTTTT.

This chain connects TRBV25-1 to TRBJ2-1; 9 positions agree with TRBD2. This CDR3 is built from 15 residues. Germline-derived CDR1 and CDR2 are MGHDK and SYGVNS. V lost 6 bases and J lost 12; bases outside the gene matches: 15. DNA of the CDR3: TGTGCCAGCAGAATCAGACTAGCGGAGCGCAGGGGGCAGTTCTTC. Its translation: CASRIRLAERRGQFF.

This clone was seen a few times. The genes are TRBV21-1 and TRBJ1-2. TRBV21-1 is noted as a pseudogene. CDR3 length: 16 residues. The CDR3 loop is CASSPRSGLLLYGYTF. DNA for the CDR3: TGTGCCAGCAGCCCTAGGTCAGGACTGCTTTTATATGGCTACACCTTC.

The chain has TRBV19 and TRBJ1-5; D gene uncertain. The CDR3 runs to 14 residues. V was shortened by 3 bases and J by 6 bases, with 12 bases between the two germline ends. CDR1 is LNHDA and CDR2 is SQIVND in the germline V gene (reference sequence). The CDR3 DNA reads TGTGCCAGTAGTATTTCACCTGGGCCTCAGCCCCAGCATTTT. Translated, it gives CASSISPGPQPQHF.

This clone was recorded a few times. The chain carries TRBV6-5 and TRBJ1-5; possible D gene TRBD1, 6 bases. The CDR3 is 13 amino acids. V was clipped by 6 bases and J by 6 bases, with 12 bases between them. Germline CDR1 reads MNHEY; CDR2 reads SVGAGI. CDR3 sequence reads: CASRQGEPQPQHF. The CDR3 DNA reads as TGTGCCAGCAGACAGGGCGAGCCTCAGCCCCAGCATTTT.

The chain joins TRBV2 to TRBJ2-3, with 7 positions matching TRBD1. The CDR3 is 15 residues long. Germline V lookup: CDR1 SNHLY, CDR2 FYNNEI. V dropped 1 base and J dropped 3; count of bases not matched to a gene: 4. This CDR3 reads CASSEGQGKTDTQYF. In nucleotides, the CDR3 is TGTGCCAGCAGTGAAGGACAGGGAAAAACAGATACGCAGTATTTT.

This chain uses TRBV20-1 with TRBJ1-2, with D hard to call. The V gene's germline CDR1 is DFQATT and CDR2 SNEGSKA (reference sequence). The CDR3 length is 11 residues. V dropped 4 bases and J dropped 4 bases, with 7 bases sitting between them. The CDR3 nucleotides are TGCAGTGCTACCCCAGGCTATGGCTACACCTTC. Its protein product is CSATPGYGYTF.

The chain employs TRBV6-2 or TRBV6-3 and TRBJ1-5; D gene ambiguous. Trimming cost V 6 bases and J 2 bases, with 14 bases left between them. CDR3 length: 15 amino acids. Germline CDR1 is MNHEY and CDR2 is SVGEGT. CDR3 DNA sequence: TGTGCCAGCAGCCAACAGCAGATCCGCAATCAGCCCCAGCATTTT. Amino acids: CASSQQQIRNQPQHF.

The chain couples TRBV28 to TRBJ1-5, with D hard to call. Germline loops: CDR1 MDHEN, CDR2 SYDVKM. The CDR3 has 14 amino acids. V dropped 6 bases and J dropped 4 bases, with 13 bases sitting between them. CDR3 in DNA: TGTGCCAGCAGGTCCCCTTCGGGGAATCAGCCCCAGCATTTT. As protein: CASRSPSGNQPQHF.

The chain is built from TRBV7-6 and TRBJ2-5; TRBD1 agrees at 8 bases. The CDR3 contains 15 residues. Germline CDR1 reads SGHVS; CDR2 reads FNYEAQ. J gave up 3 bases and V 5 bases, and 8 bases lay outside the gene matches. The CDR3 region has the DNA TGTGCCAGCAGCCTTTATTCGACAGGGGAAGAGACCCAGTACTTC. This translates into CASSLYSTGEETQYF.

This chain joins TRBV16 and TRBJ1-1, with no clear D. The CDR3 is made up of 13 amino acids. The ends were cut back, 0 bases at V and 2 bases at J, with 4 bases in the middle. Germline CDR1 KGHSY, CDR2 FQNENV. This chain's CDR3 is CASSQSRNTEAFF. The DNA of the CDR3 is TGTGCCAGCAGCCAATCGAGAAACACTGAAGCTTTCTTT.

The chain links TRBV5-1 to TRBJ1-2, with a possible D match to TRBD1 (5 bases). V lost 4 bases, J lost 3 bases, and 13 bases lay in between. Germline lookup yields CDR1 SGHRS and CDR2 YFSETQ. This CDR3 is 14 amino acids long. The DNA for the CDR3 is TGCGCCAGCAGCCCGCAGGGTTTGGACTATGGCTACACCTTC. This codes for CASSPQGLDYGYTF.

This clone has just one count. J is TRBJ2-5 and V is TRBV15; the D gene is possibly TRBD1 (5 bases). The CDR3 runs 14 residues. Deletions cut 2 bases from V and 5 bases from J, with 12 bases between. The germline V gene has CDR1 LNHNV and CDR2 YYDKDF (reference sequence). As DNA, the CDR3 is TGTGCCACCAGCAGAAGGGGATTGGGGGAGACCCAGTACTTC. Protein: CATSRRGLGETQYF.

The rearrangement joins TRBV7-8 to TRBJ2-3; 16 positions match TRBD2. The CDR3 runs to 17 residues. In germline, CDR1 is SGHVS, CDR2 FQNEAQ. V was pared by 5 bases and J by 3 bases, with 5 bases of the junction left unmatched. CDR3 DNA sequence: TGTGCCAGCAGCCCGGGACTAGCGGGGGGGCGGACAGATACGCAGTATTTT. This codes for CASSPGLAGGRTDTQYF.

This clone was observed a single time. The CDR3 here is CASSQLFATQYEQYF. DNA of the CDR3: TGTGCCAGCAGCCAATTGTTCGCGACACAATACGAGCAGTACTTC. The V and J genes are TRBV16 and TRBJ2-7; the D is unclear. This CDR3 has 15 residues. The ends were cut back, 1 base at V and 4 bases at J, with 14 bases in the middle. The V gene's germline CDR1 is KGHSY and CDR2 FQNENV.

The chain couples TRBV9 to TRBJ1-5; 8 bases fit TRBD1. The CDR3 has 15 residues. V lost 4 bases and J lost 2; bases outside the gene matches: 5. Germline loops: CDR1 SGDLS, CDR2 YYNGEE. CDR3 coding DNA: TGTGCCAGCAGCTCGGAGGGACAGGGCAATCAGCCCCAGCATTTT. It yields the protein CASSSEGQGNQPQHF.

The count of this clone is one. The chain links TRBV28 to TRBJ1-1, with 8 bases matching TRBD1. CDR1 is MDHEN, CDR2 SYDVKM, per germline. The CDR3 covers 16 residues. The trim removed 7 bases at V and 1 base at J, leaving 11 bases unmatched. CDR3 protein: CASITEAGTGNTEAFF. Written as DNA, the CDR3 is TGTGCCAGCATTACCGAGGCCGGGACAGGGAACACTGAAGCTTTCTTT.

CDR3 DNA: TGTGCCAGCAGTTCCCTCCCCAACACTGAAGCTTTCTTT. Its protein product is CASSSLPNTEAFF. This rearrangement joins TRBV2 to TRBJ1-1; D gene unclear. The CDR3 totals 13 residues. V dropped 5 bases and J dropped 2 bases, with 9 bases sitting between them. Germline V gene sequence: CDR1 SNHLY, CDR2 FYNNEI.

CDR3 sequence reads: CASSVEHLLYGYTF. CDR3 bases: TGTGCCAGCAGCGTAGAACACCTCCTCTATGGCTACACCTTC. The chain combines TRBV9 with TRBJ1-2; no definite D call. Germline lookup yields CDR1 SGDLS and CDR2 YYNGEE. V shed 0 bases and J shed 4 bases, with 10 bases lying between them. The CDR3 totals 14 residues.

This clone showed up just once. The chain uses TRBV12-3 or TRBV12-4 and TRBJ1-4; D remains ambiguous. V lost 1 base to trimming and J lost 12 bases, with 12 bases between them. The CDR3 runs to 13 residues. The CDR3: CASSLGARRELFF. The DNA for the CDR3 is TGTGCCAGCAGTTTAGGGGCCCGGCGGGAACTGTTTTTT.

The CDR3 sequence: CASSFRGLAGGHTGELFF. In DNA, the CDR3 is TGTGCCAGCAGCTTCCGTGGACTAGCGGGGGGGCACACCGGGGAGCTGTTTTTT. This chain joins TRBV7-2 and TRBJ2-2; 15 positions match TRBD2. The germline V gene encodes CDR1 SGHTA and CDR2 FQGNSA. The trim removed 3 bases at V and 3 bases at J, leaving 5 bases unmatched. The CDR3 runs to 18 residues.

The V gene is TRBV19, the J gene TRBJ1-1; tentative D call: TRBD1 (5 bases). Trimming shortened V by 1 base and J by 4 bases, and 10 bases separated the two germline ends. The CDR3 runs 14 residues. Germline V gives CDR1 LNHDA, CDR2 SQIVND (reference sequence). CDR3 coding DNA: TGTGCCAGTAGTATAGTGGGGGGAGGCACTGAAGCTTTCTTT. Translating gives CASSIVGGGTEAFF. The entire variable domain, with the rest obtained from reference TRBV19 and TRBJ1-1, is as follows: DGGITQSPKYLFRKEGQNVTLSCEQNLNHDAMYWYRQDPGQGLRLIYYSQIVNDFQKGDIAEGYSVSREKKESFPLTVTSAQKNPTAFYLCASSIVGGGTEAFFGQGTRLTVV.

The chain couples TRBV30 to TRBJ2-1; 8 nucleotides align to TRBD1. V gave up 2 bases and J gave up 1 base; unmatched junction bases: 4. Germline CDR1 and CDR2: GTSNPN and SVGIG (reference sequence). The CDR3 sequence is 15 residues long. CDR3 coding DNA: TGTGCCTGGAGTTCGGGACAGGCTTCCTACAATGAGCAGTTCTTC. Protein product: CAWSSGQASYNEQFF.